This T cell receptor (beta chain) comes out of a study of Ad26.COV2.S vaccination and SARS-CoV-2 variants (dated by TCRdb to the early 2020s). With regard to the full study: Vaccine-arm donors came from COV1001, a multicentre, randomized, double-blind, placebo-controlled phase I-IIa trial of Ad26.COV2.S in healthy adults. Investigators remained blinded to trial group allocation during experiments and outcome assessment. TCRbeta repertoire sequencing served as the tool for gauging how specific and how broad the SARS-CoV-2-reactive T cell receptors were following Ad26.COV2.S vaccination. Dosing of Ad26.COV2.S was intramuscular, at either 5x10^10 or 1x10^11 viral particles, delivered as one shot or as two shots spaced 56 days apart. Participants in the trial were split at random into five groups of five each, receiving low-dose or high-dose Ad26.COV2.S once or twice, or else placebo on both occasions. A total of around 32 samples were included in the TCR-sequenced set, comprising some 20 Ad26.COV2.S vaccine recipients, 5 placebo recipients and 8 SARS-CoV-2 convalescent individuals. The study at large found these results: After vaccination, substantial breadth of spike-specific CD8+ and CD4+ T cell responses was reported. The study was not powered to compare responses between vaccine doses or regimens. Non-spike TCR breadth was comparable between vaccine and placebo recipients, consistent with the vaccine containing only spike. Ad26.COV2.S recipients had higher spike-specific TCR breadth than placebo recipients (P = 0.0014). It was noted by the authors that total T cell responses may have been underestimated by the TCR breadth and depth analyses.

Comment on this clone: Its binding antigen is unknown. Base qualities are not provided; no much larger clone lies one nucleotide away.

TCRbeta CDR3 regions were sequenced with the immunoSEQ Assay. After extraction, genomic DNA underwent amplification by bias-controlled multiplex PCR, followed by high-throughput sequencing. Per the original workflow: To quantify the absolute abundance of each unique TCRbeta CDR3 region, sequences were collapsed and filtered. Usable DNA was measured by amplifying reference genes present in all nucleated cells, and TCRbeta template counts were normalized to that usable DNA to estimate T cell fraction. Repertoire TCRs were annotated as SARS-CoV-2-specific by exact matching of V gene, CDR3 amino acid sequence and J gene to a known reactive TCR set. The reference SARS-CoV-2 TCR set was derived from MIRA and filtered for enrichment in COVID-19-positive ImmuneCODE repertoires, a step that removed public or cross-reactive TCRs. Using the MIRA antigens, annotated TCRs were further analysed by specific ORF or by position within an ORF. Depth was the summed frequency of annotated unique rearrangements, while breadth was defined as annotated unique rearrangements over total unique productive rearrangements. Two-sided Wilcoxon rank-sum tests were applied when comparing TCR breadth between groups. The table was pulled from immuneACCESS by TCRdb, which kept in-frame rearrangements only. Such tables lose some clones; where checked, under half of the loss comes from unresolved V genes, and the rest has no known cause. The DNA was the basis for D and trimming; V, J and clone size are from that table. The sample profile shows fewer than 800,000 clones; roughly nine tenths of them were found once. The ten largest account for roughly 1.5% of the sample.

What the treatment or condition label conveys for this sample: 15 to 20 received Ad26.COV2.S at low or high dose, single or two shots; about 5 received placebo; per-sample allocation not given. For vaccine and placebo recipients, repertoires were sequenced using samples collected on day 63 after the first injection. In Cohort 1b, about 27 adults aged 18-55 years were enrolled at a single site in Boston, USA, between 29 July and 7 August 2020. As a vaccine, Ad26.COV2.S was a replication-incompetent adenovirus type 26 vector that expressed a prefusion-stabilized SARS-CoV-2 spike protein derived from the original Wuhan strain. The CDR3 contains 14 residues, cysteine and phenylalanine counted. The kept DNA is CDR3 alone, 42 bases in frame from the first base. At the junction V is shortened by 4 bases and J by 0 bases; bases outside the gene matches: 2. The germline V gene provides CDR1 SGDLS and CDR2 YYNGEE.

This specimen was peripheral blood, taken in a trial of Ad26.COV2.S vaccine versus placebo. The source of this sequence is a person between 18 and 60 years old who received the Ad26.COV2.S COVID-19 vaccine or a placebo. The chain is encoded by TRBV9 joined to TRBJ2-7; a stretch of 9 junction bases matches TRBD2. The CDR3 in this case is CASSPSGASYEQYF. In nucleotide form, the sequence is TGTGCCAGCAGCCCTAGCGGGGCCTCCTACGAGCAGTACTTC.